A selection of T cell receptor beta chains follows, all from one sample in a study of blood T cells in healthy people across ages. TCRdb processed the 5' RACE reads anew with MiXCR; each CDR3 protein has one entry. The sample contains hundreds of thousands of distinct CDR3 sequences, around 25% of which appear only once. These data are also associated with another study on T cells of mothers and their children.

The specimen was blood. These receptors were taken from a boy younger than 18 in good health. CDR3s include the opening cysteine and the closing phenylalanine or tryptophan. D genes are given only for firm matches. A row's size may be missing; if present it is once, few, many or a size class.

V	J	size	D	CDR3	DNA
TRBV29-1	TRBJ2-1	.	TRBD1	CSVERTGSPVEQFF	TGCAGCGTTGAACGGACAGGGTCCCCAGTTGAGCAGTTCTTC
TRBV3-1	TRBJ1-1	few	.	CASSQDREGDAFF	TGTGCCAGCAGCCAAGATCGCGAGGGTGACGCTTTCTTT
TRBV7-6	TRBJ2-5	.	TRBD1	CASSLRVDRGETQYF	TGTGCCAGCAGCCTACGGGTGGACAGGGGGGAGACCCAGTACTTC
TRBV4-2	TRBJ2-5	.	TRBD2	CASSQPPDSAGDQETQYF	TGTGCCAGCAGCCAACCCCCGGACTCAGCGGGGGACCAAGAGACCCAGTACTTC
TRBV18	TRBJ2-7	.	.	CASSPVRSSYEQYF	TGTGCCAGCTCACCAGTCCGTAGCTCCTACGAGCAGTACTTC
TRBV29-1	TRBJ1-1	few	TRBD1	CSGHRGTEAFF	TGCAGCGGCCACAGGGGAACTGAAGCTTTCTTT
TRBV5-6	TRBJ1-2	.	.	CASSWQGANYGYTF	TGTGCCAGCAGTTGGCAGGGAGCTAACTATGGCTACACCTTC
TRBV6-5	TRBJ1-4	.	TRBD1	CASKGQGGSEKLFF	TGTGCCAGCAAGGGACAGGGGGGAAGTGAAAAACTGTTTTTT
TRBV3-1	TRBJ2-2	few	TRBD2	CASSQVASGRRPNTGELFF	TGTGCCAGCAGCCAAGTTGCTAGCGGGAGGAGGCCGAACACCGGGGAGCTGTTTTTT
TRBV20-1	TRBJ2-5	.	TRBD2	CSARKRGLETQYF	TGCAGTGCTCGGAAGCGGGGGTTGGAGACCCAGTACTTC
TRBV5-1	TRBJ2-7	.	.	CASSLGLGDWEGINEQYF	TGCGCCAGCAGCTTGGGGCTGGGCGACTGGGAAGGGATCAACGAGCAGTACTTC
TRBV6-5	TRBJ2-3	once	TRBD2	CASSYSASGNLDTQYF	TGTGCCAGCAGTTACTCGGCTAGCGGGAATCTTGATACGCAGTATTTT
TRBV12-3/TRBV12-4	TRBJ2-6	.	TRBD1	CASTGQGVGRSGANVLTF	TGTGCCAGCACGGGACAGGGGGTAGGTCGCTCTGGGGCCAACGTCCTGACTTTC
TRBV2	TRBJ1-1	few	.	CASRDGDGGGGTEAFF	TGTGCCAGCAGGGATGGGGATGGAGGCGGAGGCACTGAAGCTTTCTTT
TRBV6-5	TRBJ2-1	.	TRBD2	CASSYWASGIYNEQFF	TGTGCCAGCAGTTACTGGGCTAGCGGAATCTACAATGAGCAGTTCTTC
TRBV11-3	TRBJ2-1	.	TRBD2	CASSTRSGGAVNEQFF	TGTGCCAGCAGCACGCGTAGCGGGGGGGCTGTCAATGAGCAGTTCTTC
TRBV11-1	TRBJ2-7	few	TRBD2	CASSYRLAGFSHEQYF	TGTGCCAGCAGCTATCGACTAGCGGGGTTTTCCCACGAGCAGTACTTC
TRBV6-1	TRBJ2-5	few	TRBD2	CASNLNLAGGQETQYF	TGTGCCAGCAACCTTAACCTAGCGGGAGGGCAAGAGACCCAGTACTTC
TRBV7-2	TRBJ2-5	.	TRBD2	CATGGGHQYF	TGTGCCACCGGGGGGGGCCACCAGTACTTC
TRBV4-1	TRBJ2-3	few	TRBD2	CASSQEPGTSLQGDTQYF	TGCGCCAGCAGCCAAGAACCCGGGACTAGCCTACAGGGAGATACGCAGTATTTT
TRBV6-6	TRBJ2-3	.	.	CASSPRSHADTQYF	TGTGCCAGCAGTCCCCGGAGCCACGCAGATACGCAGTATTTT
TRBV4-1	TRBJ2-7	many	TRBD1	CASSQPGQGYEQYF	TGTGCCAGCAGCCAACCGGGACAGGGCTACGAGCAGTACTTC
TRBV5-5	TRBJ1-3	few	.	CASSYTGSPGNTIYF	TGTGCCAGCAGCTACACAGGATCCCCTGGAAACACCATATATTTT
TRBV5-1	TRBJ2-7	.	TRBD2	CASSGGTSGHYEQYF	TGCGCCAGCAGCGGGGGGACTAGCGGTCACTACGAGCAGTACTTC
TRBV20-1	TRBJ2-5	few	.	CSAPIGVETQYF	TGCAGTGCTCCCATAGGGGTAGAGACCCAGTACTTC
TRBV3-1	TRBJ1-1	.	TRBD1	CASSHGTGINTEAFF	TGTGCCAGCAGCCACGGGACAGGAATTAACACTGAAGCTTTCTTT
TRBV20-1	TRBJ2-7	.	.	CSANLASGGEKQYF	TGCAGTGCTAACTTAGCCAGCGGAGGCGAGAAGCAGTACTTC
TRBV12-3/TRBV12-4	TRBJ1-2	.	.	CASSLWAYYGYTF	TGTGCCAGCAGTCTATGGGCCTACTATGGCTACACCTTC
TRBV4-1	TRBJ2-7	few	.	CASSQATESYEQYF	TGCGCCAGCAGCCAAGCGACAGAATCTTACGAGCAGTACTTC
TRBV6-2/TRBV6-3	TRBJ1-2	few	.	CASSYRGIVYGYTF	TGTGCCAGCAGTTACCGCGGGATCGTCTATGGCTACACCTTC
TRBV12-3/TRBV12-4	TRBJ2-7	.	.	CASSLRVRARYEQYF	TGTGCCAGCAGTTTACGGGTCAGGGCGCGGTACGAGCAGTACTTC
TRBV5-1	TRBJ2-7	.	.	CASSLESGGVEQYF	TGCGCCAGCAGCTTGGAGTCCGGGGGCGTCGAGCAGTACTTC
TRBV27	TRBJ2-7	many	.	CASSEGRSYEQYF	TGTGCCAGCTCCGAGGGACGGTCCTACGAGCAGTACTTC
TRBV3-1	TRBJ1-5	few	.	CASSQDQGGSQPQHF	TGTGCCAGCAGCCAAGATCAGGGTGGTAGCCAGCCCCAGCATTTT
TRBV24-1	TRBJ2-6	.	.	CATSDLGSSGANVLTF	TGTGCCACCAGTGATCTCGGATCCTCTGGGGCCAACGTCCTGACTTTC
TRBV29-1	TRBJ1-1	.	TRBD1	CSVEGGTANTEAFF	TGCAGCGTTGAAGGTGGGACAGCGAACACTGAAGCTTTCTTT
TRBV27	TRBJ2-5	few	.	CASSFSFAVSETQYF	TGTGCCAGCAGTTTCAGTTTCGCAGTGAGCGAGACCCAGTACTTC
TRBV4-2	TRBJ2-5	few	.	CASSQASGARVETQYF	TGTGCCAGCAGCCAAGCTTCCGGGGCTCGCGTAGAGACCCAGTACTTC
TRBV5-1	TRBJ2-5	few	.	CASSSRDPEETQYF	TGCGCCAGCAGCTCCAGGGATCCGGAAGAGACCCAGTACTTC
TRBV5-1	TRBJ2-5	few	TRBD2	CASSLVLSASGGGETQYF	TGCGCCAGCAGCTTGGTACTATCGGCTAGCGGGGGAGGAGAGACCCAGTACTTC
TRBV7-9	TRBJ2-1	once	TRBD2	CASSLLAGGQHNEQFF	TGTGCCAGCAGCTTATTAGCGGGGGGGCAGCACAATGAGCAGTTCTTC
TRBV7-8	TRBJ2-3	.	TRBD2	CASSPRLAGLTDTQYF	TGTGCCAGCAGCCCCCGACTAGCGGGTCTCACAGATACGCAGTATTTT